This record covers a single T cell receptor beta chain. Authors' analysis steps: Nucleated cell counts were estimated from reference gene primer amplification. Profiling relied on immunoSEQ multiplex PCR, and the TCRdb table lists in-frame clones only, not all of them. That table supplies the V and J calls and clone size; D and trimming were determined from the DNA. The profile covers 90,000 or so clones, with 91% appearing a single time and under 2% taken by the ten largest. These data belong to a study of blood T cell repertoires in COVID-19. Study details: Some COVID-19 samples were acute and others convalescent; all came from the United States, Italy and Spain. PBMCs, B-cell-depleted T cells, or T cells were the source of the cDNA or gDNA that made up the material.

The sample taken for sequencing was peripheral blood. The source is a human donor with active COVID-19. The donor label of this sample is uncertain.

CDR3 DNA sequence: TGTGCCAGCAGCTCCCACAGGGTGAACACCGGGGAGCTGTTTTTT. Its translation is CASSSHRVNTGELFF. The chain combines TRBV7-8 with TRBJ2-2; D perhaps matches TRBD1 (6 bases). The V and J ends lost 4 bases and 1 base respectively, with 10 bases between them. Germline V gives CDR1 SGHVS, CDR2 FQNEAQ. This CDR3 region has 15 residues.